These 27 T cell receptor beta chains originate from one sample sequenced in a study of early T cells in non-severe SARS-CoV-2 infection. TCRdb ran MiXCR on the 5' RACE reads and lists one entry per CDR3 protein. The sample yields roughly 40,000 distinct CDR3 sequences, around 6.8% seen once. Sample: whole blood. These receptors were obtained from an adult who was a healthcare worker with PCR-confirmed SARS-CoV-2 infection or an uninfected control (not recorded which).

This CDR3 reads CASSLYAFGYSPLHF. The DNA for the CDR3 is TGTGCCAGCAGTTTATACGCGTTCGGTTATTCACCCCTCCACTTT. The rearrangement links TRBV27 to TRBJ1-6, with unresolved D. This CDR3 contains 15 residues. Germline loops: CDR1 MNHEY, CDR2 SMNVEV (reference sequence). V was shortened by 1 base and J by 8 bases, with 12 bases between the two germline ends.

This clonotype has at least ten counts. The chain combines TRBV20-1 with TRBJ2-5, with D unresolved. The V gene lost 0 bases and the J gene lost 4 bases, with 15 bases spanning the gap. The CDR3 has 15 residues. Germline values: CDR1 DFQATT, CDR2 SNEGSKA (reference sequence). The CDR3 nucleotides read TGCAGTGCTAGAGATTATAAGGACGTATCAGAGACCCAGTACTTC. The encoded protein is CSARDYKDVSETQYF.

The V call is TRBV12-3 or TRBV12-4, the J call TRBJ2-2; 8 bases match TRBD1. The V segment lost 6 bases and the J segment 3 bases; nucleotides outside the gene matches: 0. The CDR3 totals 13 residues. This chain's CDR3 is CASRQGDTGELFF. The CDR3 DNA reads as TGTGCCAGCAGACAGGGGGACACCGGGGAGCTGTTTTTT.

This clonotype was picked up many times. This chain connects TRBV5-1 to TRBJ2-1; possible D gene TRBD2, 6 bases. The germline V gene encodes CDR1 SGHRS and CDR2 YFSETQ. V lost 5 bases to trimming and J lost 1 base, with 7 bases between them. The CDR3 has 13 residues. The CDR3 bases are TGCGCCAGCAGTGGACTATCCTACAATGAGCAGTTCTTC. Residues: CASSGLSYNEQFF.

This clonotype occurred a few times. The genes are TRBV4-3 and TRBJ1-4, with D possibly TRBD1 on 5 matching bases. Trimming took 4 bases from V and 5 from J, leaving 17 bases between them. Germline-derived CDR1 and CDR2 are LGHNA and YSLEER. The CDR3 has 16 residues. The CDR3 nucleotides read TGCGCCAGCAGCCGGGGATCCGGGGCGGCCAATGAAAAACTGTTTTTT. Its translation is CASSRGSGAANEKLFF.

The chain has TRBV18 and TRBJ2-3; no clear D gene. V lost 1 base, J lost 3 bases, and 11 bases lay in between. This CDR3 contains 15 residues. From germline, CDR1 is KGHSH and CDR2 LQKENI. The CDR3 loop is CASSPRQQTTDTQYF. The CDR3 bases are TGTGCCAGCTCACCACGTCAACAGACGACAGATACGCAGTATTTT. The whole variable domain, remainder taken from reference TRBV18 and TRBJ2-3, is NAGVMQNPRHLVRRRGQEARLRCSPMKGHSHVYWYRQLPEEGLKFMVYLQKENIIDESGMPKERFSAEFPKEGPSILRIQQVVRGDSAAYFCASSPRQQTTDTQYFGPGTRLTVL.

There are many counts of this clonotype. The V gene is TRBV4-2, the J gene TRBJ2-7; D may match TRBD1 or TRBD2 (5 bases each). V was clipped by 4 bases and J by 6 bases, with 19 bases between them. In germline, CDR1 is LGHNA, CDR2 YNFKEQ. This CDR3 has 15 amino acids. CDR3: CASSPLLGEAAEQYF. The CDR3 bases are TGTGCCAGCAGCCCACTCCTAGGGGAAGCGGCCGAGCAGTACTTC.

Only a few counts were recorded for this clonotype. The chain combines TRBV7-2 with TRBJ2-3, with a tentative D call TRBD2 (6 bases). Germline V gives CDR1 SGHTA, CDR2 FQGNSA. Trimming removed 3 bases at V and 3 bases at J, with 13 bases between. The CDR3 runs 15 residues. The CDR3 protein is CASSFRRGETDTQYF. In DNA, the CDR3 is TGTGCCAGCAGCTTCCGCCGCGGGGAGACAGATACGCAGTATTTT.

As regards this clonotype: With a much larger clone just one base away, this may be a read error. The CDR3 does not close with the conserved phenylalanine or tryptophan, likely indicating a read error. This rearrangement joins TRBV4-3 to TRBJ2-7; 8 bases fit TRBD1. This CDR3 is 17 amino acids long. In germline, CDR1 is LGHNA, CDR2 YSLEER. Losses at the gene ends were 3 bases for V and 2 bases for J; bases not matched to a gene: 12. CDR3 residues: CASSQGSNRGIAYEQYL. CDR3 in DNA: TGCGCCAGCAGCCAGGGGAGTAACAGGGGGATTGCCTACGAGCAGTACCTC.

This clonotype has only a few counts. This chain joins TRBV7-8 and TRBJ2-5; 9 bases fit TRBD2. The CDR3 has 16 amino acids. Germline V gene data show CDR1 as SGHVS and CDR2 as FQNEAQ. V lost 2 bases, J lost 2 bases, and 6 bases stayed unmatched. This chain's CDR3 is CASSLWAGGSQETQYF. CDR3 coding DNA: TGTGCCAGCAGCTTATGGGCGGGGGGGTCGCAAGAGACCCAGTACTTC.

This clonotype was observed a few times. The J gene is TRBJ2-7, the V gene TRBV27; 9 bases align to TRBD1. With 7 bases clipped from V and 7 bases from J, the junction kept 14 bases outside the gene matches. CDR1 and CDR2 from the germline V gene are MNHEY and SMNVEV (reference sequence). The CDR3 runs to 15 residues. The CDR3 spells CASKQVGTGLREQYF. In DNA, the CDR3 is TGTGCCAGCAAACAAGTCGGGACAGGGCTTCGGGAGCAGTACTTC.

This clonotype was detected ten times or more. The rearrangement joins TRBV4-1 to TRBJ1-5, with D possibly TRBD1 on 5 matching bases. The length of the CDR3 is 16 residues. V was pared by 4 bases and J by 4 bases, with 17 bases between. Germline values: CDR1 MGHRA, CDR2 YSYEKL. CDR3 sequence reads: CASSLSNRDGNQPQHF. CDR3 nucleotides: TGCGCCAGCAGCCTTTCAAACCGGGACGGTAATCAGCCCCAGCATTTT.

A note on this clonotype: A much larger clone sits a single nucleotide away, making a read error possible. This chain links TRBV5-4 with TRBJ2-7; D could derive from TRBD1 or TRBD2 (6 bases each). This CDR3 comprises 15 residues. CDR1 is SGHNT, CDR2 YYREEE, per germline (reference sequence). As DNA, the CDR3 is TGTGCCAGCAGCCCCCAGATCGGGGGCTACTACGGGCAGTACTTC. The encoded protein is CASSPQIGGYYGQYF.

The chain links TRBV5-4 to TRBJ2-1, with D unclear. The CDR3 is 13 amino acids. Germline V lookup: CDR1 SGHNT, CDR2 YYREEE (reference sequence). V gave up 0 bases and J gave up 7 bases, with 8 bases separating them. CDR3 sequence: CASSLERANEQFF. For the CDR3, the DNA is TGTGCCAGCAGCTTGGAAAGGGCTAATGAGCAGTTCTTC.

This clonotype occurred many times. J is TRBJ2-5 and V is TRBV6-2 or TRBV6-3; TRBD2 is a possible D gene (6 bases). This CDR3 contains 14 residues. Trimming took off 7 bases at V and 2 bases at J, with 14 bases between the two ends. Germline CDR1 and CDR2: MNHEY and SVGEGT. CDR3 amino acids: CASTRRGVQETQYF. CDR3 nucleotide sequence: TGTGCCAGCACGAGGCGGGGAGTACAAGAGACCCAGTACTTC.

This clonotype was counted at least ten times. The chain recombines TRBV3-1 with TRBJ2-3, with 8 bases aligning to TRBD2. This CDR3 region has 13 residues. Germline V gene sequence: CDR1 LGHDT, CDR2 YNNKEL (reference sequence). V dropped 10 bases and J dropped 1; count of bases not matched to a gene: 4. The CDR3, as DNA: TGTGCCATAAAAGCGGGGGGCACAGATACGCAGTATTTT. Protein sequence: CAIKAGGTDTQYF.

The chain recombines TRBV20-1 with TRBJ1-2; 8 bases line up with TRBD1. After removal of 3 bases from V and 4 bases from J, the junction contained 13 bases not matched to a gene. CDR1 and CDR2 (germline): DFQATT, SNEGSKA (reference sequence). The CDR3 spans 16 residues. Here the CDR3 reads CSASPLRTGTLYGYTF. In DNA form, the CDR3 reads TGCAGTGCTAGCCCTCTGAGGACAGGGACCCTCTATGGCTACACCTTC.

The V gene is TRBV9, the J gene TRBJ1-2; no firm D call. Trimming removed 1 base at V and 1 base at J, with 11 bases between. Germline CDR1 reads SGDLS; CDR2 reads YYNGEE. CDR3 length: 15 residues. The CDR3 loop reads CASSVSPFLNYGYTF. CDR3 sequence (DNA): TGTGCCAGCAGCGTAAGCCCCTTCCTTAACTATGGCTACACCTTC.

In this sample, this clonotype turned up many times. The chain employs TRBV9 and TRBJ1-2; D gene ambiguous. This CDR3 has 14 amino acids. Looked up from germline, CDR1 is SGDLS and CDR2 is YYNGEE. The germline V and J ends were trimmed by 4 bases and 2 bases, with 12 bases remaining between them. Here the CDR3 reads CASSPTTPNYGYTF. In DNA, the CDR3 is TGTGCCAGCAGCCCGACTACACCCAACTATGGCTACACCTTC.

In this sample, this clonotype turned up many times. The rearrangement joins TRBV29-1 to TRBJ1-1; TRBD1 is a possible D gene (6 bases). The germline gives CDR1 SQVTM, CDR2 ANQGSEA. The germline V and J ends were trimmed by 7 bases and 0 bases, with 12 bases remaining between them. This CDR3 is built from 13 residues. This chain's CDR3 is CSAADSLNTEAFF. CDR3 nucleotide sequence: TGCAGCGCTGCGGACAGTTTGAACACTGAAGCTTTCTTT.

This clonotype came up many times. The chain is built from TRBV11-3 and TRBJ2-3; no reliable D call. CDR3 length: 14 amino acids. Germline CDR1 reads SGHNT; CDR2 reads YENEEA. Trimming took 1 base from V and 2 from J, leaving 7 bases between them. In nucleotides, the CDR3 is TGTGCCAGCAGCTTAGGGGGATTCACAGATACGCAGTATTTT. Translating it yields CASSLGGFTDTQYF.

This clonotype was counted at least ten times. The chain recombines TRBV20-1 with TRBJ1-6; D is perhaps TRBD1 (6 bases). Germline-derived CDR1 and CDR2 are DFQATT and SNEGSKA (reference sequence). Between the trimmed V and J ends, which lost 6 bases and 7 bases, there was a span of 16 bases. There are 14 residues in the CDR3. This CDR3 reads CSASKPGENSPLHF. Written as DNA, the CDR3 is TGCAGTGCATCCAAGCCAGGGGAAAATTCACCCCTCCACTTT.

A few counts support this clonotype. This chain links TRBV28 with TRBJ2-5; 8 bases fit TRBD2. The V gene's germline CDR1 is MDHEN and CDR2 SYDVKM. The CDR3 consists of 18 residues. V lost 4 bases, J lost 5 bases, and 18 bases stayed unmatched. The CDR3 reads CASSSPGERGRSLETQYF. The CDR3 DNA reads TGTGCCAGCAGTTCCCCAGGCGAGCGGGGGAGATCACTCGAGACCCAGTACTTC.

In this sample, this clonotype turned up a few times. The rearrangement links TRBV7-2 to TRBJ2-3; 8 bases agree with TRBD2. The CDR3 is 15 amino acids. The V and J ends lost 5 bases and 0 bases, in that order; junction bases with no gene match: 4. Germline V gene data show CDR1 as SGHTA and CDR2 as FQGNSA. CDR3 DNA: TGTGCCAGCAGCCCGGGACTAGGAAGCACAGATACGCAGTATTTT. The encoded protein is CASSPGLGSTDTQYF.

This clonotype was seen a handful of times. The chain has TRBV9 and TRBJ2-7; D possibly corresponds to TRBD1 (7 bases). Trimming took 3 bases from V and 0 from J, leaving 13 bases between them. Germline CDR1 is SGDLS and CDR2 is YYNGEE. This CDR3 comprises 15 residues. The DNA for the CDR3 is TGTGCCAGCAGCGGGGGGGACAGCTCCTCCTACGAGCAGTACTTC. Translation gives CASSGGDSSSYEQYF.

This clonotype came up many times. The chain carries TRBV28 and TRBJ2-7; a possible D gene is TRBD2 (6 bases). Looked up from germline, CDR1 is MDHEN and CDR2 is SYDVKM. V lost 2 bases, J lost 6 bases, and 26 bases lay in between. There are 18 residues in the CDR3. CDR3 sequence reads: CASSLGMGGGRERVEQYF. The CDR3 DNA sequence: TGTGCCAGCAGTTTAGGAATGGGCGGTGGCAGGGAGCGGGTCGAGCAGTACTTC.

This clonotype was seen many times. The V and J genes are TRBV6-2 or TRBV6-3 and TRBJ1-5, with D tentatively TRBD1 (6 bases). The germline V gene has CDR1 MNHEY and CDR2 SVGEGT. This CDR3 spans 15 amino acids. The V end was cut by 8 bases, the J end by 1 base, with 15 bases between. The CDR3 spells CASVQQGGSNQPQHF. CDR3 bases: TGTGCCAGCGTTCAACAGGGAGGGAGCAATCAGCCCCAGCATTTT.